Listed here are 11 T cell receptor beta chains from one sample, sequenced in a study of OX40 agonist ivuxolimab in advanced cancers. Using immunoSEQ multiplex PCR, the repertoire was profiled, and TCRdb retains in-frame clones only, with some absent. The repertoire holds about 58,000 clones, just over 85% seen once, with 0.8% to 1% in the top ten. The sequencing here drew on CD4+ or CD8+ T cells sorted from blood, taken in a trial of the OX40 agonist ivuxolimab. These receptors were taken from an adult with an advanced solid tumor such as melanoma, head and neck, liver or kidney cancer.

The chain uses TRBV7-2 and TRBJ1-1; D is undetermined. Germline V CDR1 and CDR2: SGHTA, FQGNSA. The CDR3 has 14 amino acids. Trimming took off 1 base at V and 2 bases at J, with 8 bases between the two ends. CDR3 sequence reads: CASSLGRENTEAFF. The CDR3 DNA sequence: TGTGCCAGCAGCTTAGGAAGGGAAAACACTGAAGCTTTCTTT.

This clone has only a few counts. The chain employs TRBV5-1 and TRBJ1-2, with D unclear. Trimming removed 0 bases from V and 8 bases from J, with 17 bases in between. CDR1 is SGHRS and CDR2 is YFSETQ in the germline V gene. The CDR3 is made up of 15 amino acids. The CDR3 protein is CASSLGRAQLRGYTF. The CDR3 DNA reads as TGCGCCAGCAGCTTGGGGCGGGCCCAGTTGAGAGGCTACACCTTC.

This chain uses TRBV18 with TRBJ2-5; D is unclear. The CDR3 consists of 14 residues. Germline CDR1 is KGHSH and CDR2 is LQKENI. Trimming removed 3 bases from V and 2 bases from J, with 10 bases in between. CDR3 loop: CASSPGIKQETQYF. CDR3 DNA sequence: TGTGCCAGCTCACCGGGGATAAAGCAAGAGACCCAGTACTTC.

V gene TRBV5-1 combines with J gene TRBJ1-1; 10 bases are a match to TRBD1. CDR3 length equals 15 residues. The V and J ends lost 4 bases and 9 bases, in that order; junction bases with no gene match: 12. Germline V gives CDR1 SGHRS, CDR2 YFSETQ. The DNA of the CDR3 is TGCGCCAGCAGCGAAGAGAGGGGAGACAGGGGGCAAGCTTTCTTT. It yields the protein CASSEERGDRGQAFF.

To note about this clone: Other nucleotide sequences in the sample specify the same CDR3. DNA for the CDR3: TGTGCCAGCAGCCCAGGGCGGGGAGGGTACAATGAGCAGTTCTTC. It is translated as CASSPGRGGYNEQFF. The chain uses TRBV7-2 and TRBJ2-1; 7 bases agree with TRBD2. Germline loops: CDR1 SGHTA, CDR2 FQGNSA. The CDR3 covers 15 residues. V gave up 5 bases and J gave up 4 bases; unmatched junction bases: 8.

This clone was counted once. The V gene is TRBV18, the J gene TRBJ1-1; D is perhaps TRBD1 (5 bases). The germline V and J ends were trimmed by 1 base and 1 base, with 10 bases remaining between them. Per the germline V gene, CDR1 is KGHSH and CDR2 is LQKENI. This CDR3 contains 15 residues. Here the CDR3 reads CASSPLGRANTEAFF. The CDR3 coding sequence is TGTGCCAGCTCACCACTTGGCAGGGCGAACACTGAAGCTTTCTTT.

This clone was seen only once. CDR3 in DNA: TGTGCCAGTAGTCCGGACAGGGTGGTATCAGATACGCAGTATTTT. This sequence encodes CASSPDRVVSDTQYF. V gene TRBV19 combines with J gene TRBJ2-3; TRBD1 aligns across 8 bases. Germline lookup yields CDR1 LNHDA and CDR2 SQIVND (reference sequence). The trim removed 5 bases at V and 4 bases at J, leaving 8 bases unmatched. This CDR3 is built from 15 residues.

In its sample, this clone was seen a few times. The gene calls are TRBV7-6 and TRBJ2-3, with D possibly TRBD2 on 6 matching bases. CDR3 size: 15 residues. Looked up from germline, CDR1 is SGHVS and CDR2 is FNYEAQ. V dropped 1 base and J dropped 4 bases, with 12 bases sitting between them. The CDR3 nucleotides are TGTGCCAGCAGCTTAGTAGATGGGGAGGCAGATACGCAGTATTTT. This translates into CASSLVDGEADTQYF. The variable domain in full, with the rest retrieved from reference TRBV7-6 and TRBJ2-3, is GAGVSQSPRYKVTKRGQDVALRCDPISGHVSLYWYRQALGQGPEFLTYFNYEAQQDKSGLPNDRFSAERPEGSISTLTIQRTEQRDSAMYRCASSLVDGEADTQYFGPGTRLTVL.

The chain employs TRBV27 and TRBJ2-3; maybe TRBD2 (6 bases). CDR1 and CDR2 (germline): MNHEY, SMNVEV (reference sequence). The V end was cut by 5 bases, the J end by 2 bases, with 29 bases between. The CDR3 extends over 20 amino acids. CDR3 sequence (DNA): TGTGCCAGCAGTGTCACCCGACGGGGCGGGGTTCCCCCTAACACAGATACGCAGTATTTT. This sequence encodes CASSVTRRGGVPPNTDTQYF.

The rearrangement uses TRBV7-2 and TRBJ2-6, with TRBD1 as a possible D gene (5 bases). Trimming shortened V by 1 base and J by 2 bases, and 18 bases separated the two germline ends. The CDR3 sequence is 19 residues long. Germline-derived CDR1 and CDR2 are SGHTA and FQGNSA. CDR3 residues: CASSLVSGRQRTGANVLTF. CDR3 DNA sequence: TGTGCCAGCAGCTTAGTATCAGGGCGCCAACGGACTGGGGCCAACGTCCTGACTTTC.

The chain is built from TRBV7-2 and TRBJ2-7; a weak D match, TRBD1 (6 bases). Per the germline V gene, CDR1 is SGHTA and CDR2 is FQGNSA. The CDR3 is 14 amino acids. Between the trimmed V and J ends, which lost 1 base and 6 bases, there was a span of 13 bases. The CDR3 reads CASSLDTGRGEQYF. In DNA, the CDR3 is TGTGCCAGCAGCTTAGATACAGGGCGAGGCGAGCAGTACTTC.